A single sample is the source of the 15 T cell receptor beta chains below, sequenced in a study of neoadjuvant nivolumab and ipilimumab in lung cancer. Libraries were prepared by immunoSEQ multiplex PCR; TCRdb keeps only in-frame clonotypes and omits some of them. The table shows 3,300 or so clones, with more than 70% occurring only once. The sample here was tumor tissue, taken after neoadjuvant nivolumab, alone or with ipilimumab, at or shortly before surgery. These receptors originate from an adult with non-small cell lung cancer.

The V call is TRBV5-6, the J call TRBJ2-1, with a possible D match to TRBD1 (5 bases). There are 14 residues in the CDR3. V gave up 6 bases and J gave up 6 bases, with 16 bases separating them. Germline CDR1 reads SGHDT; CDR2 reads YYEEEE. The CDR3 loop reads CASTSETGRNEQFF. The CDR3 DNA sequence: TGTGCCAGCACCTCCGAAACAGGCCGCAATGAGCAGTTCTTC.

The chain employs TRBV9 and TRBJ1-4; the D gene is possibly TRBD1 (6 bases). CDR1 is SGDLS, CDR2 YYNGEE, per germline. This CDR3 contains 16 residues. Trimming removed 0 bases from V and 4 bases from J, with 13 bases in between. The CDR3 here is CASSVEWDNGNEKLFF. CDR3 nucleotides: TGTGCCAGCAGCGTAGAGTGGGACAACGGTAATGAAAAACTGTTTTTT.

CDR3 region: CAWTPRGGANVLTF. As DNA, the CDR3 is TGTGCCTGGACTCCCCGGGGGGGGGCCAACGTCCTGACTTTC. The J gene is TRBJ2-6, the V gene TRBV30; a possible D gene is TRBD2 (6 bases). This CDR3 spans 14 amino acids. The germline V and J ends were trimmed by 4 bases and 4 bases, with 11 bases remaining between them. Germline assignment: CDR1 GTSNPN and CDR2 SVGIG (reference sequence).

The chain recombines TRBV30 with TRBJ1-2; D might be TRBD1 (5 bases). CDR1 is GTSNPN and CDR2 is SVGIG in the germline V gene (reference sequence). The V end lost 4 bases, the J end lost 4 bases, and 10 bases lay between the germline ends. This CDR3 comprises 12 residues. CDR3 in DNA: TGTGCCTGGATGACAGCTTTCTATGGCTACACCTTC. Its translation is CAWMTAFYGYTF.

V is TRBV18 and J is TRBJ2-3, with a tentative D call TRBD1 (5 bases). Germline loops: CDR1 KGHSH, CDR2 LQKENI. The CDR3 sequence is 15 residues long. The ends were cut back, 2 bases at V and 1 base at J, with 10 bases in the middle. CDR3 in DNA: TGTGCCAGCTCACCATCGGCCAGGGGCACAGATACGCAGTATTTT. Protein product: CASSPSARGTDTQYF.

There are a few counts of this clone. The gene calls are TRBV29-1 and TRBJ1-2; D is uncertain. The germline V and J ends were trimmed by 3 bases and 4 bases, with 15 bases remaining between them. Germline CDR1 and CDR2: SQVTM and ANQGSEA. This CDR3 comprises 14 residues. CDR3 coding DNA: TGCAGCGTTGATTCCCCTGGCCCGAGCTATGGCTACACCTTC. Protein product: CSVDSPGPSYGYTF.

The rearrangement joins TRBV7-2 to TRBJ2-1, with TRBD1 matching 8 bases. This CDR3 is 14 amino acids long. Germline V gene lookup returns CDR1 SGHTA and CDR2 FQGNSA. Germline trimming cut 5 bases from V and 5 bases from J; bases unmatched to any gene: 5. CDR3 region: CASSRGTGDNEQFF. The CDR3 bases are TGTGCCAGCAGCAGAGGGACAGGCGACAATGAGCAGTTCTTC.

The chain carries TRBV10-2 and TRBJ2-3, with D hard to call. The V gene's germline CDR1 is WSHSY and CDR2 SAAADI. CDR3 length: 13 residues. Trimming took 4 bases from V and 5 from J, leaving 10 bases between them. The CDR3, as DNA: TGCGCCAGCAGTGGAGGCAACCGAGATACGCAGTATTTT. This gives the protein CASSGGNRDTQYF.

The DNA for the CDR3 is TGCGCCAGCAGCTTGGGTAAGGGCGGGCGGCAAGAGACCCAGTACTTC. This sequence encodes CASSLGKGGRQETQYF. The rearrangement uses TRBV5-1 and TRBJ2-5, with D possibly TRBD2 on 5 matching bases. The CDR3 totals 16 residues. CDR1 and CDR2 (germline): SGHRS, YFSETQ. Trimming shortened V by 0 bases and J by 2 bases, and 14 bases separated the two germline ends.

The genes are TRBV7-3 and TRBJ2-1; TRBD2 might be the D (6 bases). The CDR3 covers 14 residues. Trimming pared 5 bases from V and 5 bases from J, leaving 13 bases between. Germline values: CDR1 SGHTA, CDR2 FQGTGA. This CDR3 is CASSELGGHNEQFF. CDR3 coding DNA: TGTGCCAGCAGCGAACTCGGGGGTCACAATGAGCAGTTCTTC.

This chain uses TRBV18 with TRBJ1-5, with TRBD1 as a possible D gene (6 bases). Trimming cost V 3 bases and J 3 bases, with 9 bases left between them. From germline, CDR1 is KGHSH and CDR2 LQKENI. This CDR3 spans 14 amino acids. This CDR3 reads CASSPDRNNQPQHF. The CDR3, as DNA: TGTGCCAGCTCACCCGACAGGAACAATCAGCCCCAGCATTTT.

The chain uses TRBV5-1 and TRBJ1-4; D is perhaps TRBD1 (5 bases). This CDR3 contains 16 residues. From germline, CDR1 is SGHRS and CDR2 YFSETQ. Trimming stripped 5 bases from V and 1 base from J, with 15 bases between. CDR3 DNA sequence: TGCGCCAGCAGGGCAGGGCCTGATGGAACTAATGAAAAACTGTTTTTT. Its translation is CASRAGPDGTNEKLFF.

This chain links TRBV5-1 with TRBJ2-1, with no clear D. CDR1 is SGHRS, CDR2 YFSETQ, per germline. V lost 0 bases to trimming and J lost 0 bases, with 13 bases between them. The CDR3 consists of 17 residues. DNA of the CDR3: TGCGCCAGCAGCTTGGGTGCCGGGCAGGCCTCCTACAATGAGCAGTTCTTC. Its protein is CASSLGAGQASYNEQFF.

This clone has just one count. The chain has TRBV18 and TRBJ1-3; 8 bases agree with TRBD1. The V and J ends lost 2 bases and 0 bases, in that order; junction bases with no gene match: 3. This CDR3 comprises 16 residues. The V gene's germline CDR1 is KGHSH and CDR2 LQKENI. The CDR3 reads CASSPGQGSSGNTIYF. CDR3 DNA: TGTGCCAGCTCACCAGGACAGGGAAGCTCTGGAAACACCATATATTTT.

The chain combines TRBV6-5 with TRBJ2-5; 12 bases are a match to TRBD2. Trimming removed 2 bases from V and 4 bases from J; junction bases left unmatched: 5. Germline CDR1 and CDR2: MNHEY and SVGAGI. This CDR3 comprises 16 residues. DNA for the CDR3: TGTGCCAGCAGTTACGGACGACTAGCGGGGGTAGAGACCCAGTACTTC. Its translation is CASSYGRLAGVETQYF.